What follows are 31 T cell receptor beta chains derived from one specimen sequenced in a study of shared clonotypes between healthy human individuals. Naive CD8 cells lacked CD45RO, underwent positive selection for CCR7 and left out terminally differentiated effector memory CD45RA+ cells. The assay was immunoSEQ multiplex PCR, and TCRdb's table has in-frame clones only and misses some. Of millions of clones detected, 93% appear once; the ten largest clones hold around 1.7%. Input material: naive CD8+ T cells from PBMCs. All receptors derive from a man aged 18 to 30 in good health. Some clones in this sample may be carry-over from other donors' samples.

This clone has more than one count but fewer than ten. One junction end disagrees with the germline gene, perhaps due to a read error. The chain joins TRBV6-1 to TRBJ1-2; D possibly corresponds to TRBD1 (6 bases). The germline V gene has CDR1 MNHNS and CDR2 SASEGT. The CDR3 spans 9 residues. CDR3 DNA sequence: TGTGCCAGCAGTGAGGGGGGCTATTTC. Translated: CASSEGGYF.

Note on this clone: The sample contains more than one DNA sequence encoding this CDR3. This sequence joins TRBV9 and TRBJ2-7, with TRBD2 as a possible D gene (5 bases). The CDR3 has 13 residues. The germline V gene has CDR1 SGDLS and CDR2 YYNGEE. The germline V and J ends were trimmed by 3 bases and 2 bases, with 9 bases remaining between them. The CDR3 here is CASSAGVAYEQYF. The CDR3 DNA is TGTGCCAGCAGCGCCGGGGTCGCCTACGAGCAGTACTTC.

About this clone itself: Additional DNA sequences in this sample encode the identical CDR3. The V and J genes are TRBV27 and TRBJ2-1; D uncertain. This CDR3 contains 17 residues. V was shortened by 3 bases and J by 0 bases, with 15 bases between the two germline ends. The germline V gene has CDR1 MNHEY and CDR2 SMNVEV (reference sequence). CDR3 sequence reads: CASSFRTLLSSYNEQFF. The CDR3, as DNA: TGTGCCAGCAGTTTCCGGACCCTCCTGAGCTCCTACAATGAGCAGTTCTTC.

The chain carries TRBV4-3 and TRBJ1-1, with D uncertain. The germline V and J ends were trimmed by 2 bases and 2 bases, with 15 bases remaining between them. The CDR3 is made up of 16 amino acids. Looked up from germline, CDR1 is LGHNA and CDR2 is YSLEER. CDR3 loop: CASSQSWRRGNTEAFF. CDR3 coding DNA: TGCGCCAGCAGCCAAAGTTGGAGGCGGGGAAACACTGAAGCTTTCTTT.

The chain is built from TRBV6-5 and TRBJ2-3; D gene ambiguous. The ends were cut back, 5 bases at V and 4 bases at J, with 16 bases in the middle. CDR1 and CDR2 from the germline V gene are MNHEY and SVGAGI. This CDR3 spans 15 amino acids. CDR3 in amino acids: CASSAGWGSPDTQYF. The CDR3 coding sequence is TGTGCCAGCAGTGCCGGATGGGGAAGCCCAGATACGCAGTATTTT.

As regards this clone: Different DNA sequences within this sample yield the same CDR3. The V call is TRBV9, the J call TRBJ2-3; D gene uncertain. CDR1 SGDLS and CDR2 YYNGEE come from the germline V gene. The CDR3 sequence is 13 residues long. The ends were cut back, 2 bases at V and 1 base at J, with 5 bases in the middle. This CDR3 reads CASSVVRTDTQYF. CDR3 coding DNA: TGTGCCAGCAGCGTGGTTCGCACAGATACGCAGTATTTT. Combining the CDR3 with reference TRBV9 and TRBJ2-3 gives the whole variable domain DSGVTQTPKHLITATGQRVTLRCSPRSGDLSVYWYQQSLDQGLQFLIQYYNGEERAKGNILERFSAQQFPDLHSELNLSSLELGDSALYFCASSVVRTDTQYFGPGTRLTVL.

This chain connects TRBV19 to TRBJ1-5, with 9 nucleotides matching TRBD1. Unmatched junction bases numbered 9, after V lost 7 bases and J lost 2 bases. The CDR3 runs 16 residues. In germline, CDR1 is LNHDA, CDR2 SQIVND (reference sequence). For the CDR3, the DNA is TGTGCCAGTACCAGACAGGGGGGATATGGCAATCAGCCCCAGCATTTT. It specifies CASTRQGGYGNQPQHF.

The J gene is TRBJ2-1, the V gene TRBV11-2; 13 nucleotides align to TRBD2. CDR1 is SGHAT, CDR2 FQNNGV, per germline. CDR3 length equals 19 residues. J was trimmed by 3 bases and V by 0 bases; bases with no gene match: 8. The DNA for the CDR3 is TGTGCCAGCAGCTTAGATGTCGGACTAGCGGGAGCGAACTACAATGAGCAGTTCTTC. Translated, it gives CASSLDVGLAGANYNEQFF. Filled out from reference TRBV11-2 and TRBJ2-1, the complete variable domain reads EAGVAQSPRYKIIEKRQSVAFWCNPISGHATLYWYQQILGQGPKLLIQFQNNGVVDDSQLPKDRFSAERLKGVDSTLKIQPAKLEDSAVYLCASSLDVGLAGANYNEQFFGPGTRLTVL.

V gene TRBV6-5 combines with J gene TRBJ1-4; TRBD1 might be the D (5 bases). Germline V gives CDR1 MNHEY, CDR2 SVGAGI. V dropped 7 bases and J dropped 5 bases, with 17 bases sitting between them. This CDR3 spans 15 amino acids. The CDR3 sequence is CASNERDGVNEKLFF. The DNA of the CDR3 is TGTGCCAGCAACGAGAGGGACGGAGTCAATGAAAAACTGTTTTTT.

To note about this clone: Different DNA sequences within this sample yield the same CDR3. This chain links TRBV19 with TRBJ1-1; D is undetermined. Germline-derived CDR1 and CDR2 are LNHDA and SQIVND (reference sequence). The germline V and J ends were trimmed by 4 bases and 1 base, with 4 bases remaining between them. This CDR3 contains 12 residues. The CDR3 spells CASSNRNTEAFF. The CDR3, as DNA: TGTGCCAGTAGTAACCGGAACACTGAAGCTTTCTTT.

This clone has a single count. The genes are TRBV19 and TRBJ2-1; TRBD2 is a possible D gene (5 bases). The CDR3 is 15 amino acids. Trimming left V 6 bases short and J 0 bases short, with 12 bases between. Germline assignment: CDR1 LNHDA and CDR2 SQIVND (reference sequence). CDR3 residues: CASSRGPSSYNEQFF. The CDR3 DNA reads TGTGCCAGTAGCAGAGGGCCGAGCTCCTACAATGAGCAGTTCTTC. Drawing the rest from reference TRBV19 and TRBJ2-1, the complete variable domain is DGGITQSPKYLFRKEGQNVTLSCEQNLNHDAMYWYRQDPGQGLRLIYYSQIVNDFQKGDIAEGYSVSREKKESFPLTVTSAQKNPTAFYLCASSRGPSSYNEQFFGPGTRLTVL.

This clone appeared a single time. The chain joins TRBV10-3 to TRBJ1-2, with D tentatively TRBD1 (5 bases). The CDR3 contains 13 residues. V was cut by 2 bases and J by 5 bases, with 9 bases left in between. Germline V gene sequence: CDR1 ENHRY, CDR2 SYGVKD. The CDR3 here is CAISEGTMYGYTF. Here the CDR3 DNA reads TGTGCCATCAGTGAGGGGACGATGTATGGCTACACCTTC.

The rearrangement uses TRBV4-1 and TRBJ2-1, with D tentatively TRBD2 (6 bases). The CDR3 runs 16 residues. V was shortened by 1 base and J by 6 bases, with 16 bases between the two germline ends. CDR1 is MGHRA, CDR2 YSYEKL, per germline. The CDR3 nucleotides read TGCGCCAGCAGCCAAGGTCTAGCGCGTATGAGCAATGAGCAGTTCTTC. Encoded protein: CASSQGLARMSNEQFF.

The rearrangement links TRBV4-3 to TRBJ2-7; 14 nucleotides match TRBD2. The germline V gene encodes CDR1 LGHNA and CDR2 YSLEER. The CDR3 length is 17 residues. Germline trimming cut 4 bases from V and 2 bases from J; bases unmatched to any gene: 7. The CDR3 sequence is CASSREEGLAGAYEQYF. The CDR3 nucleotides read TGCGCCAGCAGCCGGGAAGAGGGACTAGCGGGAGCCTACGAGCAGTACTTC.

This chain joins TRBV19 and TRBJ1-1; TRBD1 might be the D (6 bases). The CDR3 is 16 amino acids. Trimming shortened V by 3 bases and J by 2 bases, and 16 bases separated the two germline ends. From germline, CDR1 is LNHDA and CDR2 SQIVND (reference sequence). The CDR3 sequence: CASSIRGHRSNTEAFF. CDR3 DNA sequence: TGTGCCAGTAGTATTAGGGGACACAGAAGCAACACTGAAGCTTTCTTT.

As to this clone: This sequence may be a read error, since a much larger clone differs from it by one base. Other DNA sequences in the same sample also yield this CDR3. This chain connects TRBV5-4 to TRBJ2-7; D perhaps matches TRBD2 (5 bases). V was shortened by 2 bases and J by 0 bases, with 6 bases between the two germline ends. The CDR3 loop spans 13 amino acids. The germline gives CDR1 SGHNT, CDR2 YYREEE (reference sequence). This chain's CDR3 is CASSLGSSYEQYF. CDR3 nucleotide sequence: TGTGCCAGCAGCTTAGGGAGCTCCTACGAGCAGTACTTC. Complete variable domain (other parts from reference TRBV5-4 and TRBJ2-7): ETGVTQSPTHLIKTRGQQVTLRCSSQSGHNTVSWYQQALGQGPQFIFQYYREEENGRGNFPPRFSGLQFPNYSSELNVNALELDDSALYLCASSLGSSYEQYFGPGTRLTVT.

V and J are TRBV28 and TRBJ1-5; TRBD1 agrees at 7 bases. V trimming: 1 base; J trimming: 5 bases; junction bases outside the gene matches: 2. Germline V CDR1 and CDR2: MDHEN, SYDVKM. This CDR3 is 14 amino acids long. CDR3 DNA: TGTGCCAGCAGTTTATCTACAGGGGATCAGCCCCAGCATTTT. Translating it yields CASSLSTGDQPQHF.

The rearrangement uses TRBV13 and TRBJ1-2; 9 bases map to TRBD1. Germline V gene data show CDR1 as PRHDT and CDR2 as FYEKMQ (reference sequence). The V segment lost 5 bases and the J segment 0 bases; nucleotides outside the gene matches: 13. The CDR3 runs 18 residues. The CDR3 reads CASSQRTGVGVPNYGYTF. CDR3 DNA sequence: TGTGCCAGCAGCCAACGGACAGGGGTCGGTGTCCCTAACTATGGCTACACCTTC. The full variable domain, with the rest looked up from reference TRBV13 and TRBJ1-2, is AAGVIQSPRHLIKEKRETATLKCYPIPRHDTVYWYQQGPGQDPQFLISFYEKMQSDKGSIPDRFSAQQFSDYHSELNMSSLELGDSALYFCASSQRTGVGVPNYGYTFGSGTRLTVV.

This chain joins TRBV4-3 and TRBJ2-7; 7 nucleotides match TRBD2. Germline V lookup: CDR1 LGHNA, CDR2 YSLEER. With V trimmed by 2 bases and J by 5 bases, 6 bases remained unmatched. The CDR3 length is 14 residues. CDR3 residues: CASSQIGTTHEQYF. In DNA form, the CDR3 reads TGCGCCAGCAGCCAAATAGGGACTACCCACGAGCAGTACTTC.

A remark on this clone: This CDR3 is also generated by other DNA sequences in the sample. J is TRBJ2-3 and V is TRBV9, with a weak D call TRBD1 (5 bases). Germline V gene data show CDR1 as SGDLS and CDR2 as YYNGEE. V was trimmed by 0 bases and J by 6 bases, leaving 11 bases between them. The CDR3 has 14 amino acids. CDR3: CASSVGQGTDTQYF. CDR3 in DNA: TGTGCCAGCAGCGTAGGTCAGGGAACGGATACGCAGTATTTT.

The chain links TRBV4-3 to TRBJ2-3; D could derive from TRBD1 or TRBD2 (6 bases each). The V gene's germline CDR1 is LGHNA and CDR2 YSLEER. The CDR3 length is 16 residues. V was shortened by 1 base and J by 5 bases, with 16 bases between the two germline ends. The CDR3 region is CASSQGVRGALDTQYF. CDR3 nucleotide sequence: TGCGCCAGCAGCCAAGGTGTAAGGGGGGCCTTAGATACGCAGTATTTT.

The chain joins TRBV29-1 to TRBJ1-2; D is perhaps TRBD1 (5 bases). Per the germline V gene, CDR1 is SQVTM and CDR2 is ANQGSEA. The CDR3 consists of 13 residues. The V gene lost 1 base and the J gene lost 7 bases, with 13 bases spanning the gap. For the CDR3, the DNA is TGCAGCGTTGAAGGCGGCAGGGACGCTGGCTACACCTTC. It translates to CSVEGGRDAGYTF.

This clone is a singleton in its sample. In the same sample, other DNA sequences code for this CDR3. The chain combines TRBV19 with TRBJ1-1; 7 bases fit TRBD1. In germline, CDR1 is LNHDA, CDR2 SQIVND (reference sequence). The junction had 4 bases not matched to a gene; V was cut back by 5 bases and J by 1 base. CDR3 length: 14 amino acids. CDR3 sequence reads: CASSGRTGNTEAFF. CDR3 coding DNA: TGTGCCAGTAGTGGAAGGACAGGGAACACTGAAGCTTTCTTT.

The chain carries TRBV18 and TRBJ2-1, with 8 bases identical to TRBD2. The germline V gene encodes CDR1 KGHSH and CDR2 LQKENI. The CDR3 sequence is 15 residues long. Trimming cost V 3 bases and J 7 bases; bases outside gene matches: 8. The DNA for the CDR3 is TGTGCCAGCTCACCCGCCCTAGCGGGCCTGAATGAGCAGTTCTTC. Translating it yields CASSPALAGLNEQFF.

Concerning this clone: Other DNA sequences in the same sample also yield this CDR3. The CDR3 here is CASSLRLAGGAGELFF. CDR3 coding DNA: TGTGCCAGCAGTTTACGACTAGCGGGAGGGGCCGGGGAGCTGTTTTTT. The chain carries TRBV27 and TRBJ2-2; 14 bases line up with TRBD2. This CDR3 spans 16 amino acids. V trimming: 2 bases; J trimming: 6 bases; junction bases outside the gene matches: 2. Looked up from germline, CDR1 is MNHEY and CDR2 is SMNVEV (reference sequence).

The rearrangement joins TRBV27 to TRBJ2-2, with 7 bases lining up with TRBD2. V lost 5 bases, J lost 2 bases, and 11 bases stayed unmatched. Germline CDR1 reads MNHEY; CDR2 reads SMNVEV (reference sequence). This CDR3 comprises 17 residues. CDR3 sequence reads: CASSETAGLGNTGELFF. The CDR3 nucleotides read TGTGCCAGCAGTGAAACCGCAGGACTAGGAAACACCGGGGAGCTGTTTTTT.

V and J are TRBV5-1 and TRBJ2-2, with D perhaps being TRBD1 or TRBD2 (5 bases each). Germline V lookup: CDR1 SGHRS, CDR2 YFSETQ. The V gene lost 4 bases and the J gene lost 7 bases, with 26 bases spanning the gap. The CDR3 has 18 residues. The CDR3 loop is CASSLEGRGTLTGGELFF. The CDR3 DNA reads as TGCGCCAGCAGCCTGGAAGGGCGAGGGACCCTTACAGGCGGGGAGCTGTTTTTT.

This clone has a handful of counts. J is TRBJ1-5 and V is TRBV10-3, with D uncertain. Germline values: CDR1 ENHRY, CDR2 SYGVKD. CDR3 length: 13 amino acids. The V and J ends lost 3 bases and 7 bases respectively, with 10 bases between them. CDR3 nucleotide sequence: TGTGCCATCAGTGAAGGAGCCAAGCAGCCCCAGCATTTT. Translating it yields CAISEGAKQPQHF.

DNA of the CDR3: TGCGCCAGCAGCCTATTGGTGGGCCCCCCCGGAGCCAAAAACATTCAGTACTTC. Translation: CASSLLVGPPGAKNIQYF. The chain combines TRBV4-1 with TRBJ2-4; D remains unclear. Germline-derived CDR1 and CDR2 are MGHRA and YSYEKL. V dropped 4 bases and J dropped 0 bases, with 19 bases sitting between them. The CDR3 is made up of 18 amino acids.

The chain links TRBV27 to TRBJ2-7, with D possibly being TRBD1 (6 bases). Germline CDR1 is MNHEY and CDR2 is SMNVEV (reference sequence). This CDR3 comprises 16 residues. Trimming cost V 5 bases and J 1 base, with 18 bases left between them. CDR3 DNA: TGTGCCAGCAGTCCATCCGCAGGGGAAAAGTCCTACGAGCAGTACTTC. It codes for CASSPSAGEKSYEQYF.

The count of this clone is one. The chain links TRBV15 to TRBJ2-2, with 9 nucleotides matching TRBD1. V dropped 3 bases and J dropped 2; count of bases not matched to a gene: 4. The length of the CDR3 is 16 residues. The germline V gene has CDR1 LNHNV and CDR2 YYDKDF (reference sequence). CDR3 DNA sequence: TGTGCCACCAGCAGGGGACAGGGCGCTAACACCGGGGAGCTGTTTTTT. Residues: CATSRGQGANTGELFF.